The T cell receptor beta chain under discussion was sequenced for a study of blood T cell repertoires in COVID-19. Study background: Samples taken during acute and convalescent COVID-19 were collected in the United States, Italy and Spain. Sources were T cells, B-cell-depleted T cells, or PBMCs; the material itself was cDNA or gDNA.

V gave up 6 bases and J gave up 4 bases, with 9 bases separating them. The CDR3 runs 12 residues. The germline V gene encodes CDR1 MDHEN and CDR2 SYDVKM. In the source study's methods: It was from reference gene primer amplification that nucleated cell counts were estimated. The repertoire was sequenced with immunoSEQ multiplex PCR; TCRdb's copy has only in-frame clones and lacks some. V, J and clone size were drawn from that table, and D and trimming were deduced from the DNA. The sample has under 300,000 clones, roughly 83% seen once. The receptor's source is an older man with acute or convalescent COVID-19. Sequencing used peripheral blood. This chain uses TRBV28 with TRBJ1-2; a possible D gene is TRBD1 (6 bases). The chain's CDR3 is CASSGQIYGYTF. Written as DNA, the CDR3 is TGTGCCAGCAGCGGACAGATCTATGGCTACACCTTC.